One sample yielded the 27 T cell receptor beta chains listed below, sequenced in a study of PD-1 blockade in classical Hodgkin lymphoma. Measured with immunoSEQ multiplex PCR; TCRdb has only the in-frame clones, and not every one. The data hold approximately 10,000 clones, with about 83% observed a single time. Documented time point: cycle 4 day 1 (C4D1), after less than 7 weeks of nivolumab. All the patients suffered relapse after autologous stem cell transplantation, and brentuximab vedotin exposure differed. Sequencing used peripheral blood mononuclear cells (PBMCs), obtained before the fourth cycle of nivolumab. These receptors all stem from a human donor with classical Hodgkin lymphoma.

The chain is built from TRBV4-2 and TRBJ2-4; D is undetermined. The germline V and J ends were trimmed by 3 bases and 0 bases, with 21 bases remaining between them. The CDR3 spans 19 residues. Germline V gives CDR1 LGHNA, CDR2 YNFKEQ. DNA of the CDR3: TGTGCCAGCAGCCAGCAATTGGATGTTCGAGTTTTAGCCAAAAACATTCAGTACTTC. It encodes CASSQQLDVRVLAKNIQYF.

This chain uses TRBV18 with TRBJ2-3, with TRBD1 matching 9 bases. The CDR3 sequence is 15 residues long. Germline V gives CDR1 KGHSH, CDR2 LQKENI. The V gene end was trimmed by 2 bases and the J gene end by 1 base; junction bases not matched to a gene: 1. The CDR3 loop is CASSPGTGRTDTQYF. CDR3 DNA: TGTGCCAGCTCACCAGGGACAGGGCGCACAGATACGCAGTATTTT. Looking up the rest from reference TRBV18 and TRBJ2-3 gives the full variable domain: NAGVMQNPRHLVRRRGQEARLRCSPMKGHSHVYWYRQLPEEGLKFMVYLQKENIIDESGMPKERFSAEFPKEGPSILRIQQVVRGDSAAYFCASSPGTGRTDTQYFGPGTRLTVL.

This chain links TRBV18 with TRBJ1-2; D unclear. V was clipped by 3 bases and J by 3 bases, with 14 bases between them. This CDR3 contains 15 residues. Per germline, CDR1 KGHSH and CDR2 LQKENI. CDR3 in amino acids: CASSPYSSRDYGYTF. The CDR3 DNA reads as TGTGCCAGCTCACCTTACAGTAGTCGGGACTATGGCTACACCTTC.

Written as DNA, the CDR3 is TGTGCCAGCAGCGCAAGCACAGATACGCAGTATTTT. It codes for CASSASTDTQYF. The chain employs TRBV5-4 and TRBJ2-3; the D is unclear. CDR3 length: 12 amino acids. Trimming removed 4 bases at V and 0 bases at J, with 3 bases between. Germline lookup yields CDR1 SGHNT and CDR2 YYREEE (reference sequence).

The chain uses TRBV4-1 and TRBJ2-7, with D hard to call. Germline assignment: CDR1 MGHRA and CDR2 YSYEKL. V dropped 1 base and J dropped 0 bases, with 7 bases sitting between them. CDR3 size: 14 residues. CDR3 nucleotides: TGCGCCAGCAGCCAAGCTATCAGCTCCTACGAGCAGTACTTC. It codes for CASSQAISSYEQYF.

The V gene is TRBV6-5, the J gene TRBJ2-7; TRBD2 agrees at 9 bases. Losses at the gene ends were 0 bases for V and 7 bases for J; bases not matched to a gene: 10. The CDR3 runs to 16 residues. The V gene's germline CDR1 is MNHEY and CDR2 SVGAGI. The CDR3 DNA reads as TGTGCCAGCAGTTACTCTCTCTGGGGACTAGCTGGTGAGCAGTACTTC. It is translated as CASSYSLWGLAGEQYF.

This clone was observed a handful of times. V is TRBV13 and J is TRBJ2-1; TRBD2 agrees at 8 bases. V was clipped by 6 bases and J by 0 bases; unmatched bases: 7. Per the germline V gene, CDR1 is PRHDT and CDR2 is FYEKMQ (reference sequence). CDR3 length: 16 residues. This CDR3 is CASRLTRGGSYNEQFF. CDR3 in DNA: TGTGCCAGCAGACTAACTCGGGGGGGCTCCTACAATGAGCAGTTCTTC.

This clone was seen more than once but under ten times. This sequence joins TRBV7-3 and TRBJ2-3, with D uncertain. Germline values: CDR1 SGHTA, CDR2 FQGTGA. Trimming took off 1 base at V and 1 base at J, with 12 bases between the two ends. The CDR3 loop spans 16 amino acids. The chain's CDR3 is CASSLNLGVGTDTQYF. The CDR3 DNA sequence: TGTGCCAGCAGCTTAAATCTTGGGGTCGGCACAGATACGCAGTATTTT. The full variable domain, completed using reference TRBV7-3 and TRBJ2-3, is GAGVSQTPSNKVTEKGKYVELRCDPISGHTALYWYRQSLGQGPEFLIYFQGTGAADDSGLPNDRFFAVRPEGSVSTLKIQRTERGDSAVYLCASSLNLGVGTDTQYFGPGTRLTVL.

The chain is built from TRBV5-1 and TRBJ2-1; D is possibly TRBD2 (6 bases). The V and J ends lost 6 bases and 8 bases respectively, with 18 bases between them. The CDR3 covers 14 residues. Germline CDR1 SGHRS, CDR2 YFSETQ. The CDR3 reads CASNGGGAYDEQFF. The DNA for the CDR3 is TGCGCCAGCAACGGGGGAGGCGCTTACGATGAGCAGTTCTTC. Drawing the rest from reference TRBV5-1 and TRBJ2-1, the complete variable domain is KAGVTQTPRYLIKTRGQQVTLSCSPISGHRSVSWYQQTPGQGLQFLFEYFSETQRNKGNFPGRFSGRQFSNSRSEMNVSTLELGDSALYLCASNGGGAYDEQFFGPGTRLTVL.

The J gene is TRBJ2-7, the V gene TRBV11-1; 8 bases fit TRBD1. This CDR3 comprises 15 residues. Germline-derived CDR1 and CDR2 are SGHAT and FQDESV (reference sequence). V trimming: 1 base; J trimming: 4 bases; junction bases outside the gene matches: 6. CDR3 residues: CASSLVGTGVYEQYF. CDR3 nucleotide sequence: TGTGCCAGCAGCTTAGTAGGGACAGGAGTTTACGAGCAGTACTTC.

V usage is TRBV7-2 and J usage is TRBJ2-7, with a tentative D call TRBD2 (6 bases). Per the germline V gene, CDR1 is SGHTA and CDR2 is FQGNSA. V lost 1 base and J lost 0, with 10 bases in between. There are 15 residues in the CDR3. For the CDR3, the DNA is TGTGCCAGCAGCTTAGGGACGGGACTCTCCTACGAGCAGTACTTC. This codes for CASSLGTGLSYEQYF.

The chain couples TRBV27 to TRBJ1-5, with D unresolved. Germline V gene sequence: CDR1 MNHEY, CDR2 SMNVEV (reference sequence). There are 14 residues in the CDR3. V lost 2 bases, J lost 7 bases, and 12 bases lay in between. In DNA form, the CDR3 reads TGTGCCAGCAGTTTACATACGTCGCGCCAGCCCCAGCATTTT. Protein product: CASSLHTSRQPQHF.

The chain recombines TRBV9 with TRBJ1-4; 7 bases align to TRBD1. J lost 6 bases, V lost 7 bases, and 6 bases had no gene match. The CDR3 is 13 amino acids. Germline CDR1 SGDLS, CDR2 YYNGEE. DNA for the CDR3: TGTGCCAGCGGCCGGGACAGCGATGAAAAACTGTTTTTT. As protein: CASGRDSDEKLFF.

This clone was observed once. The chain is built from TRBV10-1 and TRBJ2-3; perhaps D is TRBD1 or TRBD2 (5 bases each). Trimming cost V 5 bases and J 1 base, with 13 bases left between them. This CDR3 is 15 amino acids long. Germline CDR1 WNHNN, CDR2 SYGVQD (reference sequence). The CDR3 loop is CASSPFWDGTDTQYF. The CDR3 DNA reads TGCGCCAGCAGTCCCTTTTGGGACGGCACAGATACGCAGTATTTT.

J is TRBJ2-1 and V is TRBV18; 9 bases agree with TRBD1. Germline CDR1 is KGHSH and CDR2 is LQKENI. The CDR3 has 15 residues. Unmatched junction bases numbered 5, after V lost 2 bases and J lost 6 bases. The CDR3: CASSPRQGGANEQFF. CDR3 bases: TGTGCCAGCTCACCAAGACAGGGGGGTGCCAATGAGCAGTTCTTC. Together with reference TRBV18 and TRBJ2-1, the CDR3 gives the full variable domain: NAGVMQNPRHLVRRRGQEARLRCSPMKGHSHVYWYRQLPEEGLKFMVYLQKENIIDESGMPKERFSAEFPKEGPSILRIQQVVRGDSAAYFCASSPRQGGANEQFFGPGTRLTVL.

CDR3 DNA sequence: TGTGCCAGCAGTCTCCGAGGCAGGTCTTTCTCCTACGAGCAGTACTTC. It translates to CASSLRGRSFSYEQYF. This chain uses TRBV28 with TRBJ2-7, with no clear D. The CDR3 extends over 16 amino acids. Per the germline V gene, CDR1 is MDHEN and CDR2 is SYDVKM. Deletions cut 5 bases from V and 0 bases from J, with 17 bases between. The full variable domain, its missing parts supplied by reference TRBV28 and TRBJ2-7, is DVKVTQSSRYLVKRTGEKVFLECVQDMDHENMFWYRQDPGLGLRLIYFSYDVKMKEKGDIPEGYSVSREKKERFSLILESASTNQTSMYLCASSLRGRSFSYEQYFGPGTRLTVT.

This clone was observed once. The rearrangement joins TRBV6-6 to TRBJ2-7, with D perhaps TRBD1 (5 bases). This CDR3 spans 15 amino acids. CDR1 and CDR2 (germline): MNHNY, SVGAGI (reference sequence). With 5 bases removed from V and 7 bases from J, the gap between germline ends came to 21 bases. The CDR3 is CASSPFRERLREQYF. The CDR3 DNA sequence: TGTGCCAGCAGTCCCTTCAGGGAACGCCTACGAGAGCAGTACTTC.

The chain combines TRBV29-1 with TRBJ2-5; 7 bases are a match to TRBD2. Germline values: CDR1 SQVTM, CDR2 ANQGSEA. The V and J ends lost 4 bases and 2 bases, in that order; junction bases with no gene match: 10. The CDR3 runs to 15 residues. The CDR3 sequence: CSVGSLWGGQETQYF. The CDR3 DNA sequence: TGCAGCGTTGGTTCACTATGGGGGGGACAAGAGACCCAGTACTTC.

This chain links TRBV15 with TRBJ1-5, with D hard to call. CDR3 size: 15 residues. Germline V gene lookup returns CDR1 LNHNV and CDR2 YYDKDF (reference sequence). Trimming shortened V by 1 base and J by 2 bases, and 9 bases separated the two germline ends. Here the CDR3 reads CATSRGSLGNQPQHF. The DNA of the CDR3 is TGTGCCACCAGCAGAGGGTCGTTGGGCAATCAGCCCCAGCATTTT.

The chain uses TRBV5-4 and TRBJ2-2; D might be TRBD2 (7 bases). Trimming shortened V by 4 bases and J by 3 bases, and 16 bases separated the two germline ends. Germline V CDR1 and CDR2: SGHNT, YYREEE (reference sequence). The CDR3 runs 16 residues. CDR3 residues: CASSPPGGGYTGELFF. CDR3 sequence (DNA): TGTGCCAGCAGCCCCCCGGGGGGCGGGTACACCGGGGAGCTGTTTTTT.

The rearrangement joins TRBV27 to TRBJ1-2; 7 bases align to TRBD1. V lost 3 bases to trimming and J lost 2 bases; unmatched junction nucleotides: 3. The germline V gene encodes CDR1 MNHEY and CDR2 SMNVEV (reference sequence). The CDR3 is 14 amino acids. This chain's CDR3 is CASSFSGGNYGYTF. CDR3 DNA sequence: TGTGCCAGCAGTTTTTCAGGGGGAAACTATGGCTACACCTTC.

This chain connects TRBV10-1 to TRBJ2-5; 11 positions agree with TRBD2. The J call may be wrong; the DNA end is better matched by TRBJ2-7. Germline values: CDR1 WNHNN, CDR2 SYGVQD (reference sequence). The CDR3 is 15 amino acids. The CDR3, as DNA: TGCGCCAGCAGAGCCGGGACTAGCGGACCCTACGAGCAGTACTTC. As protein: CASRAGTSGPYEQYF.

V usage is TRBV29-1 and J usage is TRBJ1-3; the match to TRBD1 covers 10 bases. CDR1 is SQVTM and CDR2 is ANQGSEA in the germline V gene. This CDR3 region has 13 residues. With V trimmed by 8 bases and J by 3 bases, 4 bases remained unmatched. The CDR3 DNA follows: TGCAGCCACGGGACAGGGGTTGGAAACACCATATATTTT. Translating gives CSHGTGVGNTIYF.

The chain couples TRBV7-8 to TRBJ2-7; 10 bases fit TRBD1. CDR1 and CDR2 (germline): SGHVS, FQNEAQ. The CDR3 has 16 residues. Germline trimming cut 5 bases from V and 2 bases from J; bases unmatched to any gene: 9. In DNA form, the CDR3 reads TGTGCCAGCAGCGGTCGCGGGACAGGGGCCCCCTACGAGCAGTACTTC. Translating gives CASSGRGTGAPYEQYF.

There are a few counts of this clone. The chain recombines TRBV4-1 with TRBJ2-3; D is perhaps TRBD1 (5 bases). In germline, CDR1 is MGHRA, CDR2 YSYEKL. There are 13 residues in the CDR3. The germline V and J ends were trimmed by 5 bases and 4 bases, with 10 bases remaining between them. This CDR3 is CASSTPGSDTQYF. The CDR3 nucleotides are TGCGCCAGCAGCACTCCAGGGTCAGATACGCAGTATTTT.

This chain joins TRBV4-1 and TRBJ1-5; D perhaps matches TRBD1 (5 bases). V lost 1 base and J 4 bases, leaving 11 bases between the germline ends. The CDR3 sequence is 15 residues long. Germline CDR1 MGHRA, CDR2 YSYEKL. As DNA, the CDR3 is TGCGCCAGCAGCCAAGGGTGGACAATGAATCAGCCCCAGCATTTT. This sequence encodes CASSQGWTMNQPQHF.

This chain joins TRBV9 and TRBJ2-3, with 10 bases aligning to TRBD2. Germline CDR1 and CDR2: SGDLS and YYNGEE. J lost 4 bases, V lost 4 bases, and 6 bases had no gene match. This CDR3 contains 15 residues. The CDR3 here is CASSKSGGASDTQYF. CDR3 nucleotides: TGTGCCAGCAGCAAAAGCGGGGGGGCGTCAGATACGCAGTATTTT.